This record covers a single T cell receptor beta chain. Its antigen is unknown. The data originate from a study of T cells in localized non-small cell lung cancer. Overall study findings and caveats: Longer survival (overall) was linked to higher T cell density in blood. The study found T cell clonality highest in uninvolved adjacent lung, above tumor.

Produced via immunoSEQ multiplex PCR; TCRdb's table is partial and in-frame only. Of approximately 81,000 clones listed, approximately 90% are singletons. V gave up 3 bases and J gave up 7 bases; unmatched junction bases: 6. The CDR3 length is 16 residues. Looked up from germline, CDR1 is SGDLS and CDR2 is YYNGEE. This TCR was sampled from a woman between 35 and 70 years old with stage I squamous cell lung carcinoma. The rearrangement links TRBV9 to TRBJ2-2; 13 positions agree with TRBD2. The starting material was peripheral blood, obtained before any cancer treatment. The CDR3 is CASSGTSGGAHGELFF. The CDR3 region has the DNA TGTGCCAGCAGCGGTACTAGCGGGGGGGCCCACGGGGAGCTGTTTTTT.